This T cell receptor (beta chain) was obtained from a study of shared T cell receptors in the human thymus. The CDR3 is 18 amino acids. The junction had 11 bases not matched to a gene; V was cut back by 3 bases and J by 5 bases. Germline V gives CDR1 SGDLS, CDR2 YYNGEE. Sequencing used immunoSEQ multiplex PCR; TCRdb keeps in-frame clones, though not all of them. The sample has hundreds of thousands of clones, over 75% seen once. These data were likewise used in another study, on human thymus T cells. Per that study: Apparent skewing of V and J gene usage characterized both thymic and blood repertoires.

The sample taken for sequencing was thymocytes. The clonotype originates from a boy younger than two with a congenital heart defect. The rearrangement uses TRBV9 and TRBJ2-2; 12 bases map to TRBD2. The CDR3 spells CASSATFGLAGKTGELFF. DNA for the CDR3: TGTGCCAGCAGCGCAACCTTTGGACTAGCGGGGAAGACCGGGGAGCTGTTTTTT. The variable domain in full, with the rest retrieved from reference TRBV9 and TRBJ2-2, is DSGVTQTPKHLITATGQRVTLRCSPRSGDLSVYWYQQSLDQGLQFLIQYYNGEERAKGNILERFSAQQFPDLHSELNLSSLELGDSALYFCASSATFGLAGKTGELFFGEGSRLTVL.